Listed below are T cell receptor beta chains from one sample, sequenced in a study of human T cells and chemical hapten exposure. TCRdb reprocessed the RACE reads via MiXCR and lists one record per CDR3 protein. The data show roughly 180,000 distinct CDR3 sequences, approximately 20% seen once. The specimen comprised whole blood, sampled in connection with sensitization to the hapten diphenylcyclopropenone (DPC). These TCRs come from a woman in her forties or fifties with alopecia areata. Some clones in this sample may be carry-over from other donors' samples. Each CDR3 is given with its conserved first and last residue. A D gene is named only where the DNA matches it firmly. Expanded clones get a size class; other rows say once, few or many, or leave the size out.

TRBJ2-7,-,TRBV6-5,14,few,TGTGCCAGCAGCCGGATGCGCGCATCCTACGAGCAGTACTTC,CASSRMRASYEQYF
TRBJ2-1,-,TRBV29-1,15,-,TGCAGCGTTGAATCCCGGGAGCGCCTCTACAATGAGCAGTTCTTC,CSVESRERLYNEQFF
TRBJ2-3,-,TRBV9,13,few,TGTGCCAGCAGCGTAGGGGGCACAGATACGCAGTATTTT,CASSVGGTDTQYF
TRBJ2-4,-,TRBV10-2,12,-,TGCGCCAGCAGTCTAGCCAAAAACATTCAGTACTTC,CASSLAKNIQYF
TRBJ2-3,-,TRBV18,13,-,TGTGCCAGCTCACCACCGGTCACAGATACGCAGTATTTT,CASSPPVTDTQYF
TRBJ2-1,-,TRBV12-3/TRBV12-4,14,-,TGTGCCAGCAGTCTCGGGACTCCTTGGGATGAGCAGTTCTTC,CASSLGTPWDEQFF
TRBJ1-1,TRBD1,TRBV5-6,17,-,TGTGCCAGCAGCCCAATCGGGACAGGGGTAAAGGCCACTGAAGCTTTCTTT,CASSPIGTGVKATEAFF
TRBJ2-7,TRBD2,TRBV20-1,15,few,TGCAGTGCTAGTCCGGGACTAGCGGGTCCTAAAGGGCAGTACTTC,CSASPGLAGPKGQYF
TRBJ2-7,-,TRBV6-1,14,few,TGTGCCAGCAGTGAAGCTTCACTTCTTGGGGAGCAGTACTTC,CASSEASLLGEQYF
TRBJ2-2,-,TRBV20-1,15,few,TGCAGTGCTAGGCTCGGCGTCGCGAACACCGGGGAGCTGTTTTTT,CSARLGVANTGELFF
TRBJ2-1,TRBD2,TRBV19,16,-,TGTGCCAGTAGTATTCTGCCCGGGGGGACGCCGGGTGAGCAGTTCTTC,CASSILPGGTPGEQFF
TRBJ2-3,TRBD2,TRBV7-8,15,few,TGTGCCAGCAGCTTAGGGACTAGCGGGACAGATACGCAGTATTTT,CASSLGTSGTDTQYF
TRBJ2-1,TRBD2,TRBV27,15,-,TGTGCCACTTTGCCACTAGCGGGAGCACAGAAGGAGCAGTTCTTC,CATLPLAGAQKEQFF
TRBJ1-1,-,TRBV2,16,-,TGTGCCAGCAGTACGACCCGCGCCGGGGGCCTCACTGAAGCTTTCTTT,CASSTTRAGGLTEAFF
TRBJ1-5,-,TRBV15,15,few,TGTGCCACCAGCAGGGGGGAGGGCCCCGGGCAGCCCCAGCATTTT,CATSRGEGPGQPQHF
TRBJ2-7,-,TRBV10-3,14,few,TGTGCCATCAGCTCAGGGGTTTTCTCCTACGAGCAGTACTTC,CAISSGVFSYEQYF
TRBJ2-1,TRBD2,TRBV27,18,-,TGTGCCAGCAGCAGACAGCTAGCGGGAGGACTGATAAACAATGAGCAGTTCTTC,CASSRQLAGGLINNEQFF
TRBJ2-1,TRBD2,TRBV29-1,13,many,TGCAGCGGGACGCTAGCGGGACCCAATGAGCAGTTCTTC,CSGTLAGPNEQFF
TRBJ2-1,TRBD2,TRBV6-2/TRBV6-3,16,few,TGTGCCAGCAGAAGGGGAGGGCTAGCGGGAGACAATGAGCAGTTCTTC,CASRRGGLAGDNEQFF
TRBJ2-2,-,TRBV2,14,few,TGTGCCAGCAGCCTAGCACCGAACACCGGGGAGCTGTTTTTT,CASSLAPNTGELFF
TRBJ2-1,TRBD1,TRBV5-1,15,few,TGCGCCAGCAGCTTGATGACAGGGAATAACAATGAGCAGTTCTTC,CASSLMTGNNNEQFF
TRBJ1-5,-,TRBV5-5,15,-,TGTGCCAGCAGCTTAGGGGTCAGTCATAATCAGCCCCAGCATTTT,CASSLGVSHNQPQHF
TRBJ2-2,-,TRBV3-1,16,few,TGTGCCAGCAGCCATCGGCTAGCACGGGGAACCGGGGAGCTGTTTTTT,CASSHRLARGTGELFF
TRBJ2-1,-,TRBV6-2/TRBV6-3,14,few,TGTGCCAGCAGTTATCGGACAGTCTACAATGAGCAGTTCTTC,CASSYRTVYNEQFF
TRBJ2-5,-,TRBV3-1,15,-,TGTGCCAGCAGCCAAGTGGCTAGCTGGAGAGAGACCCAGTACTTC,CASSQVASWRETQYF
TRBJ2-7,TRBD2,TRBV6-5,14,few,TGTGCCAGCAGAACTAGCGGGAGGATGCACGAGCAGTACTTC,CASRTSGRMHEQYF